The sample holds a few counts of the clone carrying this T cell receptor (beta chain). Antigen: not known. CDR3 size: 13 residues. Trimming pared 1 base from V and 9 bases from J, leaving 10 bases between. The V gene's germline CDR1 is SEHNR and CDR2 FQNEAQ (reference sequence). The data stem from a study of blood T cells in healthy people across ages. Whole-study context: T cells yielded about one barcoded beta molecule per two cells through template switching.

Findings and limits, study-wide: The unknown donor CMV status may have confounded expanded clonotype changes.

Primed by a sample-barcoded 5' primer and a J-beta primer mix, a second PCR proceeded for 7 to 11 cycles. Every cDNA was tagged by a template-switch adaptor with 12 random nucleotides. TCRdb re-analysed the 5' RACE reads in MiXCR, keeping a single row per CDR3 protein. The data contain 1 million to 1.2 million distinct CDR3 sequences, roughly two fifths of them singletons. Sequencing was performed on blood. The origin of this receptor is a man aged 18 to 30 in good health. This rearrangement joins TRBV7-9 to TRBJ2-1; D ambiguous. This CDR3 is CASSLVSGGEQFF. The CDR3 region has the DNA TGTGCCAGCAGCTTAGTATCCGGTGGTGAGCAGTTCTTC.